The following is a T cell receptor beta chain sequence with its context. What it binds is unknown. From germline, CDR1 is MNHEY and CDR2 SVGAGI. V lost 2 bases and J lost 7; bases outside the gene matches: 10. The CDR3 extends over 16 amino acids. The data belong to a study of OX40 agonist ivuxolimab in advanced cancers. Findings of the study overall: Low levels of normalized T-cell clonal expansion also appeared in some nonresponders.

Sequenced by immunoSEQ multiplex PCR; TCRdb stores in-frame clones only, minus some. The table has approximately 45,000 clones, roughly 94% seen once. The specimen was CD4+ or CD8+ T cells sorted from blood, collected in a trial of the OX40 agonist ivuxolimab. The V gene is TRBV6-5, the J gene TRBJ2-1, with 8 bases lining up with TRBD2. This clonotype was sampled from an adult with an advanced solid tumor such as melanoma, head and neck, liver or kidney cancer. This CDR3 reads CASSYGSGMVGNEQFF. CDR3 sequence (DNA): TGTGCCAGCAGTTACGGTAGCGGGATGGTGGGGAATGAGCAGTTCTTC.